This is a list of T cell receptor beta chains from one sample in a study of blood T cells in healthy people across ages. In TCRdb, the 5' RACE reads were re-called with MiXCR into one record per CDR3 protein. The table includes about 900,000 distinct CDR3 sequences, about 62% detected once. What was sequenced was blood. The source of these receptors is a man aged 25-45 years in good health. Each CDR3 is given with its conserved first and last residue. A D gene is named only where the DNA matches it firmly. Expanded clones are given a class, and other clones once, few, many or no size at all.

DNA: TGCAGCGTTACTACTAGCTACGAGCAGTACTTC
CDR3: CSVTTSYEQYF
size: -
V: TRBV29-1
D: -
J: TRBJ2-7

DNA: TGTGCCAGCAGCCAGAGACAGGGGCAAAAACTGTTTTTT
CDR3: CASSQRQGQKLFF
size: -
V: TRBV7-2
D: TRBD1
J: TRBJ1-4

DNA: TGTGCCAGCAGTTTAATGGGACATCGGAGGGAGCTGTTTTTT
CDR3: CASSLMGHRRELFF
size: few
V: TRBV27
D: -
J: TRBJ2-2

DNA: TGTGCCAGCAGCCACAGGGGGCTCTCCTACGAGCAGTACTTC
CDR3: CASSHRGLSYEQYF
size: -
V: TRBV7-9
D: TRBD1
J: TRBJ2-7

DNA: TGTGCCACCAGAACACACGAAGAGGAGACCCAGTACTTC
CDR3: CATRTHEEETQYF
size: few
V: TRBV24-1
D: -
J: TRBJ2-5

DNA: TGTGCCATCAGCCGCGGACAGGGGGCAGGCAATTCACCCCTCCACTTT
CDR3: CAISRGQGAGNSPLHF
size: few
V: TRBV10-3
D: TRBD1
J: TRBJ1-6

DNA: TGTGCCAGCAGCTTGGAGGGGACAGGGAACAATGAGCAGTTCTTC
CDR3: CASSLEGTGNNEQFF
size: many
V: TRBV5-5
D: TRBD1
J: TRBJ2-1

DNA: TGCAGCGTTGCTGGGACAGCGTATTCCGGGGCCAACGTCCTGACTTTC
CDR3: CSVAGTAYSGANVLTF
size: -
V: TRBV29-1
D: TRBD1
J: TRBJ2-6

DNA: TGTGCCAGCAGTTTAAGGCAGGCTCTGAATTACGAGCAGTACTTC
CDR3: CASSLRQALNYEQYF
size: -
V: TRBV12-3/TRBV12-4
D: -
J: TRBJ2-7

DNA: TGCGCCAGCAGCCCCTCTCAGGTACCACGATCTGGGGCCAACGTCCTGACTTTC
CDR3: CASSPSQVPRSGANVLTF
size: few
V: TRBV4-1
D: -
J: TRBJ2-6

DNA: TGCGCCAGCAGGGCAACAGGGGGCGATGGCTACACCTTC
CDR3: CASRATGGDGYTF
size: -
V: TRBV5-1
D: TRBD1
J: TRBJ1-2

DNA: TGCAGCGTTGAACGCGGGGCCTACAATGAGCAGTTCTTC
CDR3: CSVERGAYNEQFF
size: few
V: TRBV29-1
D: -
J: TRBJ2-1

DNA: TGTGCCAGCAGTCGCACTGGACAGGGAAGATATGGCTACACCTTC
CDR3: CASSRTGQGRYGYTF
size: -
V: TRBV6-5
D: TRBD1
J: TRBJ1-2

DNA: TGTGCCAGCAGCCCCAGGGGTAGCGAGCAAGAGACCCAGTACTTC
CDR3: CASSPRGSEQETQYF
size: -
V: TRBV9
D: -
J: TRBJ2-5

DNA: TGTGCCAGCAGTCCCCGGAGGGAGGCTTACGAGCAGTACTTC
CDR3: CASSPRREAYEQYF
size: -
V: TRBV7-3
D: -
J: TRBJ2-7

DNA: TGCAGCGTTGAACCCTCAGGGTATCCCACAGATACGCAGTATTTT
CDR3: CSVEPSGYPTDTQYF
size: once
V: TRBV29-1
D: -
J: TRBJ2-3

DNA: TGTGCCAGCGGCCGACAGGGGGACTCCTACGAGCAGTACTTC
CDR3: CASGRQGDSYEQYF
size: many
V: TRBV9
D: TRBD1
J: TRBJ2-7

DNA: TGCAGTGCTAGAGAGAGTTATGAGCAGTTCTTC
CDR3: CSARESYEQFF
size: -
V: TRBV20-1
D: -
J: TRBJ2-1

DNA: TGTGCCACCAGGACTAGCTGGGGAGAGACCCAGTACTTC
CDR3: CATRTSWGETQYF
size: few
V: TRBV6-2/TRBV6-3
D: TRBD2
J: TRBJ2-5

DNA: TGCGCCAGCAGCCAAGAAGCTACAGGGCATTATGGCTACACCTTC
CDR3: CASSQEATGHYGYTF
size: -
V: TRBV4-1
D: -
J: TRBJ1-2

DNA: TGCAGCGTTGTGGGCATAGTGAATATTGATGCTTTCTTT
CDR3: CSVVGIVNIDAFF
size: -
V: TRBV29-1
D: -
J: TRBJ1-1

DNA: TGCGCCAGCAGCCATCGTGGCGGAGAGCAGTTCTTC
CDR3: CASSHRGGEQFF
size: -
V: TRBV4-1
D: -
J: TRBJ2-1

DNA: TGTGCCAGCAGCGTAGCTGGCGGGGGGCACAATGAGCAGTTCTTC
CDR3: CASSVAGGGHNEQFF
size: few
V: TRBV9
D: TRBD2
J: TRBJ2-1

DNA: TGCGCCAGCAGCAAGGGGTATGACGAGCAGTACTTC
CDR3: CASSKGYDEQYF
size: -
V: TRBV5-1
D: -
J: TRBJ2-7

DNA: TGCAGCGTTGGGACAGCGATCACAGATACGCAGTATTTT
CDR3: CSVGTAITDTQYF
size: -
V: TRBV29-1
D: -
J: TRBJ2-3

DNA: TGCGCCAGCAGCTTGGGCCAGATCTCTGGGGCCAACGTCCTGACTTTC
CDR3: CASSLGQISGANVLTF
size: many
V: TRBV5-1
D: -
J: TRBJ2-6

DNA: TGCGCCAGCAACCCGGGACTAGAAGCAGATACGCAGTATTTT
CDR3: CASNPGLEADTQYF
size: few
V: TRBV4-3
D: TRBD2
J: TRBJ2-3

DNA: TGTGCCAGCAGCCAAGGGGTCCAGTCCTACGAGCAGTACTTC
CDR3: CASSQGVQSYEQYF
size: many
V: TRBV3-1
D: -
J: TRBJ2-7

DNA: TGTGCCACCCATGGGACAGGATACTACGAGCAGTACTTC
CDR3: CATHGTGYYEQYF
size: -
V: TRBV6-2/TRBV6-3
D: TRBD1
J: TRBJ2-7

DNA: TGTGCCAGCAGCCAACTTCCAGAGACCCAGTACTTC
CDR3: CASSQLPETQYF
size: -
V: TRBV14
D: -
J: TRBJ2-5

DNA: TGTGCCAGCAGCCCACGACCGGGACAGGGAGAGACCCAGTACTTC
CDR3: CASSPRPGQGETQYF
size: -
V: TRBV7-3
D: TRBD1
J: TRBJ2-5

DNA: TGTGCCAGCAGCTTAGCCCTGGGGGCGCGCCAAGAGACCCAGTTCTTC
CDR3: CASSLALGARQETQFF
size: -
V: TRBV7-9
D: -
J: TRBJ2-1

DNA: TGTGCCAGCAGTTTAGGTGGAACCCCAGATACGCAGTATTTT
CDR3: CASSLGGTPDTQYF
size: -
V: TRBV28
D: -
J: TRBJ2-3

DNA: TGTGCCAGCAGCTTATACGGGGAATACACAGATACGCAGTATTTT
CDR3: CASSLYGEYTDTQYF
size: -
V: TRBV7-2
D: -
J: TRBJ2-3

DNA: TGTGCCAGCAGCCAAGGCGCAGTTCCCGGCATCAATCAGCCCCAGCATTTT
CDR3: CASSQGAVPGINQPQHF
size: -
V: TRBV16
D: -
J: TRBJ1-5

DNA: TGTGCCAGCAGCACTCGCCAGAGGGCCTACAATGAGCAGTTCTTC
CDR3: CASSTRQRAYNEQFF
size: -
V: TRBV7-3
D: -
J: TRBJ2-1

DNA: TGTGCCAGCTCACCACGGGTGTTGACAGGGAAAGGAACAGATACGCAGTATTTT
CDR3: CASSPRVLTGKGTDTQYF
size: once
V: TRBV18
D: TRBD1
J: TRBJ2-3

DNA: TGCAGTGCTAGAGAGGCGGGTGACGAGCAGTACTTC
CDR3: CSAREAGDEQYF
size: -
V: TRBV20-1
D: -
J: TRBJ2-7

DNA: TGCGCCAGCAGTTTCCCCGACAGGGCTGCTGAAGCTTTCTTT
CDR3: CASSFPDRAAEAFF
size: -
V: TRBV28
D: TRBD1
J: TRBJ1-1

DNA: TGCGCCACCCAGCCTAGCGGACCGAGCTCCTACAATGAGCAGTTCTTC
CDR3: CATQPSGPSSYNEQFF
size: -
V: TRBV4-3
D: TRBD2
J: TRBJ2-1

DNA: TGTGCCACCAGTGACCGGGGAGCGTATGGCTACACCTTC
CDR3: CATSDRGAYGYTF
size: -
V: TRBV24-1
D: -
J: TRBJ1-2

DNA: TGCAGTGCTACGGGGACTAGCGGGGGGGTTAATGAGCAGTTCTTC
CDR3: CSATGTSGGVNEQFF
size: -
V: TRBV20-1
D: TRBD2
J: TRBJ2-1

DNA: TGTGCCAGCAGCCGCCGACAGGGGCCCCCATCCTACAATGAGCAGTTCTTC
CDR3: CASSRRQGPPSYNEQFF
size: once
V: TRBV14
D: TRBD1
J: TRBJ2-1